This entry features one TCR beta chain sequence. Its antigen remains unidentified. Germline V gene sequence: CDR1 SEHNR, CDR2 FQNEAQ (reference sequence). After removal of 5 bases from V and 2 bases from J, the junction contained 9 bases not matched to a gene. The CDR3 totals 15 residues. The data originate from a study of cytomegalovirus exposure and HLA in healthy donors. In the study overall: Earlier results showed roughly 120 million unique TCR beta sequences derived from approximately 180 million T cells.

Study conclusions and caveats: The listing of roughly 160 TCR beta chains classed them as cytomegalovirus-associated. HLA alleles were associated with 16,000 or so TCR beta sequences in a later analysis at 0.05 false discovery rate.

The primer mix had 60 Vbeta and 13 Jbeta primers. Profiling relied on immunoSEQ multiplex PCR, and the TCRdb table lists in-frame clones only, not all of them. Among under 150,000 clones, less than 10% were seen once, and the ten largest hold 1.5% to 2%. This chain links TRBV7-9 with TRBJ2-7; 7 bases map to TRBD1. The sample consisted of PBMCs. The receptor was derived from a male donor in good health and CMV-seronegative. The CDR3 protein is CASSDRDSRAYEQYF. The CDR3 DNA follows: TGTGCCAGCAGCGACCGGGACAGTAGGGCCTACGAGCAGTACTTC. The whole variable domain, filled in from reference TRBV7-9 and TRBJ2-7, reads DTGVSQNPRHKITKRGQNVTFRCDPISEHNRLYWYRQTLGQGPEFLTYFQNEAQLEKSRLLSDRFSAERPKGSFSTLEIQRTEQGDSAMYLCASSDRDSRAYEQYFGPGTRLTVT.